This T cell receptor beta chain was found in a study of blood T cell repertoires in COVID-19. About the research overall: The United States, Italy and Spain provided the acute and convalescent COVID-19 samples.

Seattle's enrolled individuals joined amid active infection and were then monitored longitudinally. Original handling: Amplification from reference gene primers served as the basis for estimated nucleated cell counts. Libraries were prepared by immunoSEQ multiplex PCR; TCRdb keeps only in-frame clonotypes and omits some of them. The V and J calls and clone size were taken over from that table, and D and trimming were inferred from the DNA. The sample consists of over 200,000 clones, approximately 90% of them appearing once. V gave up 1 base and J gave up 5 bases, with 15 bases separating them. The germline gives CDR1 SGHRS, CDR2 YFSETQ. The CDR3 extends over 15 amino acids. The table lists this clone with a count of one.

The source is a man aged 30 to 45 with COVID-19, enrolled during active disease. This chain joins TRBV5-1 and TRBJ1-1, with TRBD1 as a possible D gene (6 bases). The sequenced material came from peripheral blood. In DNA, the CDR3 is TGCGCCAGCAGCTTGACCTGGACAGCGGAGACTGAAGCTTTCTTT. It translates to CASSLTWTAETEAFF. Full variable domain (remainder filled in from reference TRBV5-1 and TRBJ1-1): KAGVTQTPRYLIKTRGQQVTLSCSPISGHRSVSWYQQTPGQGLQFLFEYFSETQRNKGNFPGRFSGRQFSNSRSEMNVSTLELGDSALYLCASSLTWTAETEAFFGQGTRLTVV.